The clone carrying this T cell receptor beta chain was seen ten or more times. The antigen is not known. The cohort's ophthalmopathy patients, a group with duration under 3 months, had a Clinical Activity Score of at least 3 and a NOSPECS grade of at least 4. Amplification yielded TCR beta CDR3 regions, with RNA transcripts as the source. With the HTBI primer set, the TCR CDR3 went through a first round of RT-PCR. TCRdb ran MiXCR on the multiplex PCR reads and lists one entry per CDR3 protein. In the table there are almost 500,000 distinct CDR3 sequences, approximately 22% of which are singletons. Germline loops: CDR1 ENHRY, CDR2 SYGVKD. With 10 bases removed from V and 2 bases from J, the gap between germline ends came to 16 bases. This CDR3 spans 14 amino acids. The sample belongs to a study of T cells in Graves' hyperthyroidism and ophthalmopathy. Points from the study as a whole: Most thyroid clonotypes expanded above 0.001 were also detected in blood.

This sequence was found in a woman aged 70-85 years with Graves' ophthalmopathy. J is TRBJ2-3 and V is TRBV10-3, with D perhaps matching TRBD1 (7 bases). The sequenced material came from blood. CDR3 region: CATGAGQPTDTQYF. The CDR3 DNA reads as TGTGCCACCGGGGCGGGACAGCCCACAGATACGCAGTATTTT.